One sample yielded the 12 T cell receptor beta chains listed below, sequenced in a study of blood T cell repertoires in COVID-19. Data came from immunoSEQ multiplex PCR; TCRdb stores just in-frame clones and leaves some out. The sample holds about 44,000 clones, around 87% seen once. Specimen: peripheral blood. Source of these receptors: a woman at least 80 years old in a cohort sampled during active or convalescent COVID-19.

This clone was seen just once. This chain links TRBV5-1 with TRBJ2-1; 9 positions agree with TRBD2. The CDR3 extends over 14 amino acids. The V gene's germline CDR1 is SGHRS and CDR2 YFSETQ. Trimming removed 0 bases from V and 7 bases from J; junction bases left unmatched: 2. CDR3 sequence reads: CASSLGTSVNEQFF. For the CDR3, the DNA is TGCGCCAGCAGCTTGGGGACTAGCGTGAATGAGCAGTTCTTC.

The rearrangement joins TRBV5-1 to TRBJ2-7, with 10 bases aligning to TRBD1. The CDR3 runs to 16 residues. The J segment lost 3 bases and the V segment lost 7 bases, leaving 13 bases of the junction unmatched. The germline gives CDR1 SGHRS, CDR2 YFSETQ. The CDR3 here is CASGDRTGTGVYEQYF. The CDR3 DNA reads TGCGCCAGCGGCGATCGCACCGGGACAGGGGTCTACGAGCAGTACTTC.

V usage is TRBV19 and J usage is TRBJ2-3; the D is unclear. CDR3 length: 12 amino acids. Germline lookup yields CDR1 LNHDA and CDR2 SQIVND (reference sequence). Trimming pared 4 bases from V and 4 bases from J, leaving 6 bases between. CDR3 protein: CASSTLADTQYF. CDR3 DNA: TGTGCCAGTAGTACCCTCGCAGATACGCAGTATTTT.

This clone is a singleton in its sample. The chain is built from TRBV7-2 and TRBJ2-7; 7 bases match TRBD2. The junction had 12 bases not matched to a gene; V was cut back by 4 bases and J by 3 bases. Germline V lookup: CDR1 SGHTA, CDR2 FQGNSA. The length of the CDR3 is 16 residues. The CDR3 coding sequence is TGTGCCAGCAGCTCCATCTTCGCGGGAGAACACTACGAGCAGTACTTC. Translation gives CASSSIFAGEHYEQYF.

This chain connects TRBV7-9 to TRBJ2-7; TRBD2 matches at 11 bases. Germline CDR1 is SEHNR and CDR2 is FQNEAQ (reference sequence). There are 16 residues in the CDR3. The V and J ends lost 4 bases and 3 bases, in that order; junction bases with no gene match: 8. In DNA form, the CDR3 reads TGTGCCAGCAGCTCTCTTCTAGCGGGAGGCTTCTACGAGCAGTACTTC. It translates to CASSSLLAGGFYEQYF.

V gene TRBV7-6 combines with J gene TRBJ1-5; 12 bases are shared with TRBD1. CDR1 SGHVS and CDR2 FNYEAQ come from the germline V gene. CDR3 length: 17 residues. The V and J ends lost 4 bases and 5 bases, in that order; junction bases with no gene match: 9. CDR3 sequence reads: CASSYGDRGRKDQPQHF. The DNA for the CDR3 is TGTGCCAGCAGCTATGGGGACAGGGGGCGTAAAGATCAGCCCCAGCATTTT.

This clone was seen a single time. V usage is TRBV3-1 (or the pseudogene TRBV3-2) and J usage is TRBJ1-1; 7 bases agree with TRBD1. Germline trimming cut 5 bases from V and 3 bases from J; bases unmatched to any gene: 6. Germline CDR1 and CDR2: LGHDT and YNNKEL (reference sequence). CDR3 length equals 14 residues. CDR3 nucleotides: TGTGCCAGCAGCGCCGGGGACAGATACACTGAAGCTTTCTTT. Its protein product is CASSAGDRYTEAFF.

The table lists this clone with a count of one. This chain connects TRBV4-2 to TRBJ1-1, with 9 positions matching TRBD1. CDR1 LGHNA and CDR2 YNFKEQ come from the germline V gene. This CDR3 has 18 residues. Trimming at V came to 2 bases and at J to 1 base, leaving 11 bases not matched to a gene. The CDR3 DNA follows: TGTGCCAGCAGCCAATCGGGGACAGGGAAGAGAAAGAACACTGAAGCTTTCTTT. Translation gives CASSQSGTGKRKNTEAFF.

In its sample, this clone ranks as medium-sized. The chain couples TRBV19 to TRBJ2-1, with D tentatively TRBD2 (6 bases). CDR1 LNHDA and CDR2 SQIVND come from the germline V gene (reference sequence). The CDR3 spans 17 residues. The ends were cut back, 0 bases at V and 10 bases at J, with 22 bases in the middle. The CDR3 coding sequence is TGTGCCAGTAGTATAGATATCACACTAGCAGTGTGGCGGGAGCAGTTCTTC. It codes for CASSIDITLAVWREQFF.

The chain recombines TRBV19 with TRBJ1-2, with D possibly TRBD1 on 6 matching bases. The V gene lost 5 bases and the J gene lost 8 bases, with 15 bases spanning the gap. CDR3 size: 13 residues. Per germline, CDR1 LNHDA and CDR2 SQIVND (reference sequence). The CDR3 region is CASSDRLMKGYTF. The CDR3, as DNA: TGTGCCAGTAGTGACAGGCTTATGAAGGGCTACACCTTC. Full variable domain (outside the CDR3, taken from reference TRBV19 and TRBJ1-2): DGGITQSPKYLFRKEGQNVTLSCEQNLNHDAMYWYRQDPGQGLRLIYYSQIVNDFQKGDIAEGYSVSREKKESFPLTVTSAQKNPTAFYLCASSDRLMKGYTFGSGTRLTVV.

This clone was detected only a few times. The chain employs TRBV5-6 and TRBJ1-3; D uncertain. Germline V CDR1 and CDR2: SGHDT, YYEEEE. V lost 0 bases and J 0 bases, leaving 7 bases between the germline ends. The CDR3 consists of 15 residues. CDR3 sequence: CASSLGGTSGNTIYF. CDR3 coding DNA: TGTGCCAGCAGCTTGGGCGGTACCTCTGGAAACACCATATATTTT. Drawing the rest from reference TRBV5-6 and TRBJ1-3, the complete variable domain is DAGVTQSPTHLIKTRGQQVTLRCSPKSGHDTVSWYQQALGQGPQFIFQYYEEEERQRGNFPDRFSGHQFPNYSSELNVNALLLGDSALYLCASSLGGTSGNTIYFGEGSWLTVV.

V is TRBV7-9 and J is TRBJ1-6; D might be TRBD1 (6 bases). The CDR3 length is 13 residues. Germline lookup yields CDR1 SEHNR and CDR2 FQNEAQ (reference sequence). The CDR3 region has the DNA TGTCCCGGGGGGCCGCCCGTGAATTCACCCCTCCACTTT. Translating gives CPGGPPVNSPLHF.